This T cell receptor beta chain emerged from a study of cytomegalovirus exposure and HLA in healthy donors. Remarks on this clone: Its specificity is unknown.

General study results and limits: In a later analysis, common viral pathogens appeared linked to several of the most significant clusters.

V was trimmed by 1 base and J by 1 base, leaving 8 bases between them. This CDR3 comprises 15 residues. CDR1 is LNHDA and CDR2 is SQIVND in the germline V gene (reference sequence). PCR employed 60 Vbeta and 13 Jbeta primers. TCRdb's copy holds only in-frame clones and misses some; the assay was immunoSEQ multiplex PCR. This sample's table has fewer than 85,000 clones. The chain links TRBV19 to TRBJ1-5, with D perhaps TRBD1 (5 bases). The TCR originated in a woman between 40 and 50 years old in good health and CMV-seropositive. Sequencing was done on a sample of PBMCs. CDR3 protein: CASSIAAGSNQPQHF. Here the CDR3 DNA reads TGTGCCAGTAGTATAGCGGCAGGGAGCAATCAGCCCCAGCATTTT.